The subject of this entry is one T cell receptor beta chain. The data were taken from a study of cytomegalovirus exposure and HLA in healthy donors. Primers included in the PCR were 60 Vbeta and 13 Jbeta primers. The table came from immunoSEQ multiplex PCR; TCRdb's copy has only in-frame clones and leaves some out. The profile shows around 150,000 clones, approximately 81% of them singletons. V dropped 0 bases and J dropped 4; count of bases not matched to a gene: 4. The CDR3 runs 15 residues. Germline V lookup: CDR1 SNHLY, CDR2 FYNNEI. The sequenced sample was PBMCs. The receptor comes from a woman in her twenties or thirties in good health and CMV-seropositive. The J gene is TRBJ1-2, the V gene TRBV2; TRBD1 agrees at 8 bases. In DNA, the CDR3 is TGTGCCAGCAGTGAAGCCAGGGGGCGAGTCTATGGCTACACCTTC. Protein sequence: CASSEARGRVYGYTF.